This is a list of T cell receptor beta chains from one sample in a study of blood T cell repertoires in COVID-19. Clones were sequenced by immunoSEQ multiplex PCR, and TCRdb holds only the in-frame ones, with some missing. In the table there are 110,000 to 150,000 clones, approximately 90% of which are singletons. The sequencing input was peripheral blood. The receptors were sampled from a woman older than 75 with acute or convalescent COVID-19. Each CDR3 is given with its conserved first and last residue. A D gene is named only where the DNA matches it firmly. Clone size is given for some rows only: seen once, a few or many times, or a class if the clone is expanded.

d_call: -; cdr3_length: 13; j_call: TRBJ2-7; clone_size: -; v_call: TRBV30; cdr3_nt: TGTGCCTGGAGTGTACAGGCATTCTACGAGCAGTACTTC; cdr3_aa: CAWSVQAFYEQYF
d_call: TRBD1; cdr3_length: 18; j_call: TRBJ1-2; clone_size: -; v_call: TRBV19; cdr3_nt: TGTGCCAGTAGTATAGACGGCCGGACAGGGCTGATTAACTATGGCTACACCTTC; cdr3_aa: CASSIDGRTGLINYGYTF
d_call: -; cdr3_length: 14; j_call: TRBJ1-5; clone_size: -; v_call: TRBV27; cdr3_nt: TGTGCCAGCAGTTTAAGAGTTAGCAATCAGCCCCAGCATTTT; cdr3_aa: CASSLRVSNQPQHF
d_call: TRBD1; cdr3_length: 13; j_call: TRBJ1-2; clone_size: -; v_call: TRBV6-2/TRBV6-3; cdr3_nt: TGTGCCAGCAGTACACCGACAGGGAACGGCTACACCTTC; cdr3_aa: CASSTPTGNGYTF
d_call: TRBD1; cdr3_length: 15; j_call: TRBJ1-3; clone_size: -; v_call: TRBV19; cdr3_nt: TGTGCCAGTAACCAGGGGGTGTTCTCTGGAAACACCATATATTTT; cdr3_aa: CASNQGVFSGNTIYF
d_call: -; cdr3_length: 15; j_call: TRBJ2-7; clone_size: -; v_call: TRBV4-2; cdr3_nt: TGTGCCAGCAGCCAAGCATCCGGGATTACTGGAGAGCAGTACTTC; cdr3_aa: CASSQASGITGEQYF
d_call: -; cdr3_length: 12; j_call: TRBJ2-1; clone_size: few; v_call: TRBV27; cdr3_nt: TGTGCCAGCAGTCGCACACAGGGTGAGCAGTTCTTC; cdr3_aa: CASSRTQGEQFF
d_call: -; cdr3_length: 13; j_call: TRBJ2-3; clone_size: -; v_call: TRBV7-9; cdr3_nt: TGTGCCAGCAGTCTAGGGGGTTACGATACGCAGTATTTT; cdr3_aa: CASSLGGYDTQYF
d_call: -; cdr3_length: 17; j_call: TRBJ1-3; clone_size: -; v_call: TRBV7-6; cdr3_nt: TGTGCCAGCAGCGGGTCCGGAAGGACGGGGTCTGGAAACACCATATATTTT; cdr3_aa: CASSGSGRTGSGNTIYF
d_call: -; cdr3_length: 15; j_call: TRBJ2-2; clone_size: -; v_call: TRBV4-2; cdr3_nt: TGTGCCAGCAGCCAAGATTTACCACAGGCCGGGGAGCTGTTTTTT; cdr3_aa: CASSQDLPQAGELFF
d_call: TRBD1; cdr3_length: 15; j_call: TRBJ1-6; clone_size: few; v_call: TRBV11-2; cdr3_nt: TGTGCCAGCAGCTACCTCCAGGGGGTGATTTCACCCCTCCACTTT; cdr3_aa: CASSYLQGVISPLHF
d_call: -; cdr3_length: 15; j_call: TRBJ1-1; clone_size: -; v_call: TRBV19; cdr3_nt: TGTGCCAGTAGTAACCAACTACAGGGACCCACTGAAGCTTTCTTT; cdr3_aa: CASSNQLQGPTEAFF
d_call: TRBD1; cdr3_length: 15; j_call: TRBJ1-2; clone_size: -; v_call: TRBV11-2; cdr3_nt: TGTGCCAGCAGCTTAGATGTGGACAGGGGCTATGGCTACACCTTC; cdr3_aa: CASSLDVDRGYGYTF
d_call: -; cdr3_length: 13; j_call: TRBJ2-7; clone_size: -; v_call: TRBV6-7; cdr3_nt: TGTGCCAGCAGTTATCCCGACAGCTACGAGCAGTACTTC; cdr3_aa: CASSYPDSYEQYF
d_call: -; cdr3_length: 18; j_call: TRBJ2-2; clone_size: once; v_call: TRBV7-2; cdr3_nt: TGTGCCAGCAGCTTAGCCCCCGCCGGCAGGGGCGACACCGGGGAGCTGTTTTTT; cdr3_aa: CASSLAPAGRGDTGELFF
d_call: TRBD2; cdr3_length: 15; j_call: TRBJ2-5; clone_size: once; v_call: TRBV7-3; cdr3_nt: TGTGCCAGCAGCAAGGCTAGCGGAACCAAAGAGACCCAGTACTTC; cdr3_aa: CASSKASGTKETQYF
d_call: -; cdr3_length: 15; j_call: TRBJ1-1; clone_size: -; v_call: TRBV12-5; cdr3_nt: TGTGCTAGTGGTTTGGACAGACATCCCAACACTGAAGCTTTCTTT; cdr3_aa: CASGLDRHPNTEAFF
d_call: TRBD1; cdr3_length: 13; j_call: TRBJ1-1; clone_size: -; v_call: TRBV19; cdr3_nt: TGTGCCAGTAGTAACAGGGGGCTGGGTGAAGCTTTCTTT; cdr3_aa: CASSNRGLGEAFF
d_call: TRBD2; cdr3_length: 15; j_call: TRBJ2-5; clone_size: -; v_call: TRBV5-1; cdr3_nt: TGCGCCAGCAGCTTAGGACTAGCGGGGGGGGAGACCCAGTACTTC; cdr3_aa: CASSLGLAGGETQYF
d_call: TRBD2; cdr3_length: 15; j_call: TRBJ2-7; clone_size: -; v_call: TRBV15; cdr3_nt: TGTGCCACCAGTTCCGGGCTAGCGGTCTCCTACGAGCAGTACTTC; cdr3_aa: CATSSGLAVSYEQYF